This T cell receptor beta chain was captured in a study of cytomegalovirus exposure and HLA in healthy donors. The CDR3 has 16 residues. V shed 4 bases and J 1 base; nucleotides not matched to a gene: 11. Germline V CDR1 and CDR2: SGHNT, YYREEE (reference sequence). The donors comprised healthy bone marrow donors. The study ran its PCR with 60 Vbeta and 13 Jbeta primers. Per the original methods: Unique TCR beta chains numbered roughly 83 million in a later analysis, with about 9.9 million shared. The data were produced by immunoSEQ multiplex PCR, yet TCRdb's version contains in-frame clones alone and is incomplete. The D gene and trimming were derived from the DNA, and the V and J assignments and clone size from that table. The data contain roughly 23,000 clones, 65% to 85% of them singletons.

The specimen sequenced was PBMCs. This TCR came from a man aged 60 to 69 in good health and CMV-seronegative. The genes are TRBV5-4 and TRBJ2-7, with 7 positions matching TRBD2. The CDR3 region is CASSRGVAGYSYEQYF. CDR3 in DNA: TGTGCCAGCAGCCGGGGGGTAGCGGGCTATTCCTACGAGCAGTACTTC.